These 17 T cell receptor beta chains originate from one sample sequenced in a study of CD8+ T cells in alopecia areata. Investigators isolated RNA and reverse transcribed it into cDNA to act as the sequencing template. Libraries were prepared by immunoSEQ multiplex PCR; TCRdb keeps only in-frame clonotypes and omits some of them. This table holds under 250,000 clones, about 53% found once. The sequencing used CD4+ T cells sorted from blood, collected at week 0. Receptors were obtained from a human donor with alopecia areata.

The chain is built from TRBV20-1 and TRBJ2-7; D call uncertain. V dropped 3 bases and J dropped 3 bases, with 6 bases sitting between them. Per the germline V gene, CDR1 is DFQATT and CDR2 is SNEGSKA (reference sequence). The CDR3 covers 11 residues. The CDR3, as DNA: TGCAGTGCTAGTCTAAACTACGAGCAGTACTTC. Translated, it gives CSASLNYEQYF.

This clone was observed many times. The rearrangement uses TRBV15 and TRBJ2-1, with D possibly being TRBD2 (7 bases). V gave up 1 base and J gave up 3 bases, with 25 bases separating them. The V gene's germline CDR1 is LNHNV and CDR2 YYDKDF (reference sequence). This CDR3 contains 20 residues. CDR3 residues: CATSRGLGRGTYSGYNEQFF. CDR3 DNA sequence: TGTGCCACCAGCAGAGGGTTAGGGAGGGGGACTTACTCGGGCTACAATGAGCAGTTCTTC.

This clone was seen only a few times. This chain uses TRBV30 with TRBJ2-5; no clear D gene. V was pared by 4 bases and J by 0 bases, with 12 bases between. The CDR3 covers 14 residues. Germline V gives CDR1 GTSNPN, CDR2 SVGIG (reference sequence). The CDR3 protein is CAWTYGSNQETQYF. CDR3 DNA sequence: TGTGCCTGGACATATGGGTCAAACCAAGAGACCCAGTACTTC.

The CDR3 region has the DNA TGTGCCAGCAGTGAATATAGGGGCTACACCTTC. It encodes CASSEYRGYTF. The V and J genes are TRBV25-1 and TRBJ1-2; unclear D gene. CDR3 length: 11 residues. The V end lost 0 bases, the J end lost 8 bases, and 4 bases lay between the germline ends. CDR1 is MGHDK, CDR2 SYGVNS, per germline.

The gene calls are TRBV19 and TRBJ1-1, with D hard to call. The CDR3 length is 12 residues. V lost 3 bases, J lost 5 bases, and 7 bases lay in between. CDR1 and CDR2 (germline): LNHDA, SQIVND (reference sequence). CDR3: CASSMIGTEAFF. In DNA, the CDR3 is TGTGCCAGTAGTATGATTGGAACTGAAGCTTTCTTT.

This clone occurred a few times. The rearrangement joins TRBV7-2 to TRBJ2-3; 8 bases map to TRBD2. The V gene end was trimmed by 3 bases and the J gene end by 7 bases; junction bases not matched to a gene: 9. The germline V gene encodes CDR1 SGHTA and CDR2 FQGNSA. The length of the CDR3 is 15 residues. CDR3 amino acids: CASSFERGPSYTQYF. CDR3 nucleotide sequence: TGTGCCAGCAGCTTCGAGCGGGGGCCCTCCTATACGCAGTATTTT.

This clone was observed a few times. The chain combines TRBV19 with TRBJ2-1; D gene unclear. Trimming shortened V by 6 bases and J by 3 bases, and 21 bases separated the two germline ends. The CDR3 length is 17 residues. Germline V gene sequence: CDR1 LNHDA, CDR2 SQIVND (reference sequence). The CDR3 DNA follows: TGTGCCAGTAGGATCTCCCCCCTTTACTCGCTCTACAATGAGCAGTTCTTC. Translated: CASRISPLYSLYNEQFF.

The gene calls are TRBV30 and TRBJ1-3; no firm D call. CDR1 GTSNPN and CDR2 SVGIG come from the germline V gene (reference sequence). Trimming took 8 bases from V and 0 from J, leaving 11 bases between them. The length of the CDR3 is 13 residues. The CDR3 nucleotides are TGTGCCCGATCGGCGAGCTCTGGAAACACCATATATTTT. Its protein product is CARSASSGNTIYF.

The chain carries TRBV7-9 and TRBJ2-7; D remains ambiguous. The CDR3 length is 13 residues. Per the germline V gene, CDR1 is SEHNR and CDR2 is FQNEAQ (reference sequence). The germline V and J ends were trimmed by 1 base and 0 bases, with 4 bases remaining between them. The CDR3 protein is CASSLGNSYEQYF. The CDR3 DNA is TGTGCCAGCAGCTTAGGGAACTCCTACGAGCAGTACTTC.

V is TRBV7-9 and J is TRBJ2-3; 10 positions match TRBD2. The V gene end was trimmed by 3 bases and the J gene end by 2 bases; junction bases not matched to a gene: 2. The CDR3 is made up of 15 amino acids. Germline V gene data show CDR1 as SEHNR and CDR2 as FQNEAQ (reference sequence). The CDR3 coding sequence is TGTGCCAGCAGCTTCGGACTAGCGGACACAGATACGCAGTATTTT. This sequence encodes CASSFGLADTDTQYF.

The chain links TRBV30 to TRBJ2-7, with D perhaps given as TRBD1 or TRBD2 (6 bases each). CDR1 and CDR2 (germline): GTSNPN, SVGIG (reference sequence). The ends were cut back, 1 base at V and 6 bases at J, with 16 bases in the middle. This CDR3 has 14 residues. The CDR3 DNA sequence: TGTGCCTGGAGTGGGGGGCTAGCGTTGTCCGAGCAGTACTTC. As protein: CAWSGGLALSEQYF. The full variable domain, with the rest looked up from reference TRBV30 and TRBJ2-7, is SQTIHQWPATLVQPVGSPLSLECTVEGTSNPNLYWYRQAAGRGLQLLFYSVGIGQISSEVPQNLSASRPQDRQFILSSKKLLLSDSGFYLCAWSGGLALSEQYFGPGTRLTVT.

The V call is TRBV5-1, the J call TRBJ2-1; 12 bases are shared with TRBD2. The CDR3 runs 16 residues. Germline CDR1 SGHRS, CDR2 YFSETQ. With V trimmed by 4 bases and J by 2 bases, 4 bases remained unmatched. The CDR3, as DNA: TGCGCCAGCAGCACATGGACTAGCGGGGCCTACAATGAGCAGTTCTTC. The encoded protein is CASSTWTSGAYNEQFF.

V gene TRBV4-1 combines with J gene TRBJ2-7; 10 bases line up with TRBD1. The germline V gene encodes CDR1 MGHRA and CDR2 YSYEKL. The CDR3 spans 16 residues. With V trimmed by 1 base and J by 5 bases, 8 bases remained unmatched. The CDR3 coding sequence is TGCGCCAGCAGCCAAGTCGGGACAGGGGTTTCCAACGAGCAGTACTTC. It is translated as CASSQVGTGVSNEQYF.

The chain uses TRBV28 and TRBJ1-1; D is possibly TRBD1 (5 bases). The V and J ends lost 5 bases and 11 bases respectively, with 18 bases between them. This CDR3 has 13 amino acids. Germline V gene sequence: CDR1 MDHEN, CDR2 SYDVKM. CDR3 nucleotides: TGTGCCAGCAGTCCCGGGGACCTCCCTGCCGCTTTCTTT. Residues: CASSPGDLPAAFF. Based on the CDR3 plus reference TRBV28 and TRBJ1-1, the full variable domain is DVKVTQSSRYLVKRTGEKVFLECVQDMDHENMFWYRQDPGLGLRLIYFSYDVKMKEKGDIPEGYSVSREKKERFSLILESASTNQTSMYLCASSPGDLPAAFFGQGTRLTVV.

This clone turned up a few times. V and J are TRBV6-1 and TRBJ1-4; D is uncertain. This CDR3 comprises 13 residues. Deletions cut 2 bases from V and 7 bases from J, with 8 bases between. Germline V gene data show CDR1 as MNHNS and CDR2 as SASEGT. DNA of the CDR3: TGTGCCAGCAGTGAACATCGTAGTGAAAAACTGTTTTTT. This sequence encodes CASSEHRSEKLFF.

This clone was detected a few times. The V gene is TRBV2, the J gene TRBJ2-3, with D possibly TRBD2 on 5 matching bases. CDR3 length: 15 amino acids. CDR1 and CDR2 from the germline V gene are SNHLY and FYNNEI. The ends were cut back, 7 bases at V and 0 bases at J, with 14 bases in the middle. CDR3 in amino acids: CASTPDLASTDTQYF. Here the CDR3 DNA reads TGTGCCAGCACTCCGGACTTAGCTAGCACAGATACGCAGTATTTT.

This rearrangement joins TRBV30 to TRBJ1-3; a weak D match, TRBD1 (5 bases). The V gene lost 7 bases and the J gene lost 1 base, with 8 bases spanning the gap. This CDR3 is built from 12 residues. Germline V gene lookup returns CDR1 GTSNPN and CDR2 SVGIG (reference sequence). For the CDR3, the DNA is TGTGCCTCCAGGGAATCTGGAAACACCATATATTTT. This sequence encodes CASRESGNTIYF.